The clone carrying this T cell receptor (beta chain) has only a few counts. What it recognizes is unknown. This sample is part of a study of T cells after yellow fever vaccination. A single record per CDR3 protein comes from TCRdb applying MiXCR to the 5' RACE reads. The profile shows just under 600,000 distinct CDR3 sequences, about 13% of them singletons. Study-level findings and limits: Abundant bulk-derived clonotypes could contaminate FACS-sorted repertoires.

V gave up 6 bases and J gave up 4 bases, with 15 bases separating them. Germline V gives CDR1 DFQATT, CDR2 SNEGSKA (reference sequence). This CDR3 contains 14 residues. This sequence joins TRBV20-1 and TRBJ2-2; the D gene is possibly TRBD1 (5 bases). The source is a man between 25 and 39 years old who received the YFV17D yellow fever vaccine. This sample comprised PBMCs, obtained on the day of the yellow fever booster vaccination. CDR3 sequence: CSATRQGSTGELFF. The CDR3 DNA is TGCAGTGCCACAAGGCAGGGAAGCACCGGGGAGCTGTTTTTT.